The clone carrying this T cell receptor (beta chain) has more than one count but fewer than ten. This sample was taken from a study of patients and donors after allogeneic stem cell transplantation. TCRdb passed the RT-PCR reads through MiXCR, listing each CDR3 protein once. The repertoire consists of approximately 150,000 distinct CDR3 sequences, with around 28% occurring once and the leading ten covering about 3%. CDR3 size: 13 residues. V was cut by 8 bases and J by 3 bases, with 11 bases left in between. Sequenced sample: blood, either unsorted or a sorted T cell fraction (not recorded which). This receptor was identified in a human donor who was either an allogeneic HSCT recipient or a stem cell or donor lymphocyte infusion donor (not recorded which). It is not recorded whose cells these are; they may come from a transplant donor. V and J are TRBV12-3 or TRBV12-4 and TRBJ1-5; D is ambiguous. The CDR3 bases are TGTGCCAGCCAGGAATGGAACAATCAGCCCCAGCATTTT. Translating gives CASQEWNNQPQHF.